One sample yielded the 22 T cell receptor beta chains listed below, sequenced in a study of blood T cell repertoires in COVID-19. The data were produced by immunoSEQ multiplex PCR, yet TCRdb's version contains in-frame clones alone and is incomplete. The sample lists nearly 55,000 clones, 70% to 90% occurring once. What was sequenced was peripheral blood. These receptors all come from a man aged 65 to 79 with active COVID-19.

In its sample, this clone was seen a few times. This sequence joins TRBV6-5 and TRBJ1-1; weak D call: TRBD1 (6 bases). Germline V gene lookup returns CDR1 MNHEY and CDR2 SVGAGI. Trimming took 0 bases from V and 4 from J, leaving 9 bases between them. The length of the CDR3 is 14 residues. The CDR3 here is CASSYSEQGTEAFF. The CDR3, as DNA: TGTGCCAGCAGTTACTCGGAACAGGGCACTGAAGCTTTCTTT.

This clone was found a few times. This chain's CDR3 is CASSTGVLGYEQYF. As DNA, the CDR3 is TGTGCCAGCAGCACCGGGGTTCTGGGCTACGAGCAGTACTTC. The rearrangement uses TRBV5-4 and TRBJ2-7; tentative D call: TRBD2 (5 bases). Germline V CDR1 and CDR2: SGHNT, YYREEE (reference sequence). The CDR3 runs to 14 residues. Trimming removed 4 bases from V and 3 bases from J, with 14 bases in between.

The count of this clone is one. V gene TRBV7-9 combines with J gene TRBJ2-1; 7 bases fit TRBD2. CDR3 length: 16 amino acids. Germline CDR1 reads SEHNR; CDR2 reads FQNEAQ (reference sequence). Germline trimming cut 3 bases from V and 7 bases from J; bases unmatched to any gene: 12. CDR3 amino acids: CASSFRRDSGGNEQFF. CDR3 bases: TGTGCCAGCAGCTTCCGTCGGGACTCGGGGGGTAATGAGCAGTTCTTC.

The CDR3: CASSFNRYEQYF. The CDR3 nucleotides are TGTGCCAGCAGCTTTAACAGATACGAGCAGTACTTC. The rearrangement uses TRBV5-4 and TRBJ2-7; no clear D. Germline V gene sequence: CDR1 SGHNT, CDR2 YYREEE (reference sequence). V was pared by 2 bases and J by 4 bases, with 7 bases between. The CDR3 runs 12 residues.

The V gene is TRBV18, the J gene TRBJ2-1; 8 bases line up with TRBD1. This CDR3 contains 17 residues. The germline CDR1 and CDR2 sequences are KGHSH and LQKENI. J was trimmed by 7 bases and V by 0 bases; bases with no gene match: 11. CDR3 nucleotides: TGTGCCAGCTCACCACCATATGAGGACAGGGAGGATAATGAGCAGTTCTTC. Translation gives CASSPPYEDREDNEQFF. The variable domain in full, with the rest retrieved from reference TRBV18 and TRBJ2-1, is NAGVMQNPRHLVRRRGQEARLRCSPMKGHSHVYWYRQLPEEGLKFMVYLQKENIIDESGMPKERFSAEFPKEGPSILRIQQVVRGDSAAYFCASSPPYEDREDNEQFFGPGTRLTVL.

This chain connects TRBV3-1 (or the pseudogene TRBV3-2) to TRBJ1-3; 8 positions match TRBD1. Trimming at V came to 3 bases and at J to 3 bases, leaving 7 bases not matched to a gene. Germline CDR1 is LGHDT and CDR2 is YNNKEL (reference sequence). The CDR3 length is 16 residues. The CDR3 reads CASSQVTGASGNTIYF. The DNA for the CDR3 is TGTGCCAGCAGCCAGGTGACAGGGGCTAGTGGAAACACCATATATTTT.

The gene calls are TRBV7-9 and TRBJ2-5; TRBD1 matches 7 bases. Germline CDR1 reads SEHNR; CDR2 reads FQNEAQ (reference sequence). The CDR3 length is 13 residues. Trimming at V came to 5 bases and at J to 2 bases, leaving 2 bases not matched to a gene. The CDR3 sequence is CASSPQGQETQYF. DNA of the CDR3: TGTGCCAGCAGCCCACAGGGGCAAGAGACCCAGTACTTC.

The rearrangement joins TRBV11-2 to TRBJ2-7; 9 bases fit TRBD1. V shed 1 base, J shed 10 bases, and the junction held 14 bases outside the gene matches. The CDR3 consists of 16 residues. Germline V gene lookup returns CDR1 SGHAT and CDR2 FQNNGV. CDR3 loop: CASSLALGRTGAPQYF. The CDR3 DNA sequence: TGTGCCAGCAGCTTAGCCCTCGGGCGGACAGGGGCCCCTCAGTACTTC.

The chain recombines TRBV5-1 with TRBJ2-7, with D perhaps TRBD1 (6 bases). This CDR3 has 14 amino acids. The germline V gene encodes CDR1 SGHRS and CDR2 YFSETQ. V shed 4 bases and J shed 7 bases, with 18 bases lying between them. The CDR3 region is CASSINSRGEEQYF. CDR3 in DNA: TGCGCCAGCAGCATCAACAGCAGGGGCGAAGAGCAGTACTTC.

The rearrangement uses TRBV5-4 and TRBJ1-2; a possible D gene is TRBD1 (5 bases). This CDR3 is 15 amino acids long. V was clipped by 0 bases and J by 8 bases, with 17 bases between them. Per germline, CDR1 SGHNT and CDR2 YYREEE (reference sequence). The CDR3 protein is CASSLEGAGTVGYTF. CDR3 DNA: TGTGCCAGCAGCTTGGAAGGGGCAGGTACCGTAGGCTACACCTTC.

This rearrangement joins TRBV6-5 to TRBJ2-7; 9 positions match TRBD1. The CDR3 sequence is 15 residues long. Germline values: CDR1 MNHEY, CDR2 SVGAGI. V was clipped by 2 bases and J by 2 bases; unmatched bases: 4. The CDR3 DNA reads TGTGCCAGCAGTTACAGAGGACAGGGGACCTACGAGCAGTACTTC. It encodes CASSYRGQGTYEQYF.

The chain carries TRBV9 and TRBJ2-3; 10 positions agree with TRBD2. The CDR3 is made up of 15 amino acids. V lost 3 bases and J lost 6; bases outside the gene matches: 7. Per germline, CDR1 SGDLS and CDR2 YYNGEE. In nucleotides, the CDR3 is TGTGCCAGCAGCGGCCAGCTAGCGGGGGCGGATACGCAGTATTTT. Encoded protein: CASSGQLAGADTQYF.

This clone appeared a few times. Here the CDR3 DNA reads TGCGCCAGCAGCCAAGATCTCTCACCCCTCCACTTT. Translated, it gives CASSQDLSPLHF. The chain links TRBV4-1 to TRBJ1-6; D gene ambiguous. The CDR3 is 12 residues long. Trimming took off 0 bases at V and 10 bases at J, with 4 bases between the two ends. Looked up from germline, CDR1 is MGHRA and CDR2 is YSYEKL.

The chain combines TRBV5-1 with TRBJ2-1, with TRBD2 identical over 12 bases. V shed 4 bases and J 7 bases; nucleotides not matched to a gene: 9. This CDR3 is 16 amino acids long. Germline CDR1 SGHRS, CDR2 YFSETQ. Here the CDR3 DNA reads TGCGCCAGCAGCCCCCTCACACTAGCGGGGGGAAATGAGCAGTTCTTC. It specifies CASSPLTLAGGNEQFF.

The genes are TRBV5-1 and TRBJ2-5; D not resolved. The CDR3 spans 16 residues. The germline V and J ends were trimmed by 0 bases and 1 base, with 13 bases remaining between them. Germline V gene sequence: CDR1 SGHRS, CDR2 YFSETQ. CDR3 DNA sequence: TGCGCCAGCAGCTTGGTCCCTACCGGTTTCCAAGAGACCCAGTACTTC. It codes for CASSLVPTGFQETQYF. Looking up the rest from reference TRBV5-1 and TRBJ2-5 gives the full variable domain: KAGVTQTPRYLIKTRGQQVTLSCSPISGHRSVSWYQQTPGQGLQFLFEYFSETQRNKGNFPGRFSGRQFSNSRSEMNVSTLELGDSALYLCASSLVPTGFQETQYFGPGTRLLVL.

By sample fraction, this clone is medium-sized. V and J are TRBV6-4 and TRBJ2-3, with 10 bases identical to TRBD1. The germline V gene encodes CDR1 MRHNA and CDR2 SNTAGT. This CDR3 spans 15 amino acids. Trimming removed 6 bases from V and 1 base from J; junction bases left unmatched: 4. CDR3 DNA sequence: TGTGCCAGCAGCCCCGGGACAGGGGGCACAGATACGCAGTATTTT. It is translated as CASSPGTGGTDTQYF.

This clone was recorded a few times. CDR3 DNA sequence: TGTGCCATCAGTGAGTCAGACATCTACGGCACAGATACGCAGTATTTT. Translating gives CAISESDIYGTDTQYF. V usage is TRBV10-3 and J usage is TRBJ2-3; no clear D gene. The CDR3 runs 16 residues. V lost 0 bases and J lost 1, with 11 bases in between. In germline, CDR1 is ENHRY, CDR2 SYGVKD.

The chain is built from TRBV9 and TRBJ1-2; TRBD1 agrees at 8 bases. The junction had 9 bases not matched to a gene; V was cut back by 4 bases and J by 4 bases. Germline V gene lookup returns CDR1 SGDLS and CDR2 YYNGEE. CDR3 length equals 15 residues. Written as DNA, the CDR3 is TGTGCCAGCAGCTCTTGGACAGGGCCTGTCTATGGCTACACCTTC. Translating gives CASSSWTGPVYGYTF.

The chain recombines TRBV15 with TRBJ1-6; TRBD1 might be the D (6 bases). The germline CDR1 and CDR2 sequences are LNHNV and YYDKDF (reference sequence). Between the trimmed V and J ends, which lost 5 bases and 0 bases, there was a span of 14 bases. CDR3 length equals 17 residues. The CDR3 DNA sequence: TGTGCCACCAGCCCCACAGGGCAGAGCTCCTATAATTCACCCCTCCACTTT. Protein: CATSPTGQSSYNSPLHF.

J is TRBJ2-2 and V is TRBV6-4; a possible D gene is TRBD1 (5 bases). The CDR3 extends over 15 amino acids. Germline V gene lookup returns CDR1 MRHNA and CDR2 SNTAGT. The V end was cut by 6 bases, the J end by 2 bases, with 13 bases between. The CDR3 DNA reads TGTGCCAGCAGCCAGGATGACAGTAACACCGGGGAGCTGTTTTTT. Its protein is CASSQDDSNTGELFF.

The gene calls are TRBV10-3 and TRBJ2-5; maybe TRBD1 (6 bases). V lost 4 bases, J lost 2 bases, and 11 bases lay in between. Germline CDR1 is ENHRY and CDR2 is SYGVKD. The CDR3 is 14 amino acids. This CDR3 is CAISVGGQQETQYF. The CDR3 bases are TGTGCCATCAGTGTAGGAGGACAGCAAGAGACCCAGTACTTC.

This clone was seen a handful of times. The chain links TRBV9 to TRBJ1-1; D gene uncertain. CDR3 length: 14 residues. Trimming took 0 bases from V and 5 from J, leaving 11 bases between them. Germline CDR1 reads SGDLS; CDR2 reads YYNGEE. The CDR3 sequence: CASSVAEGTTEAFF. CDR3 bases: TGTGCCAGCAGCGTAGCGGAGGGTACAACTGAAGCTTTCTTT.